This T cell receptor beta chain was identified in a study of blood T cell repertoires in COVID-19. Study as a whole: PBMCs, B-cell-depleted T cells, or T cells provided the cDNA or gDNA that made up the material.

Trimming pared 0 bases from V and 7 bases from J, leaving 19 bases between. The germline V gene has CDR1 SEHNR and CDR2 FQNEAQ (reference sequence). The CDR3 covers 17 residues. Profiling relied on immunoSEQ multiplex PCR, and the TCRdb table lists in-frame clones only, not all of them. There are roughly 120,000 clones in the sample; approximately 87% occur only once, and approximately 2% lies in the top ten. Sequencing was performed on peripheral blood. The J gene is TRBJ2-1, the V gene TRBV7-9, with a tentative D call TRBD1 (6 bases). The origin of this receptor is a woman between 45 and 65 years old with acute or convalescent COVID-19. CDR3 region: CASSLAYGTPPGNEQFF. DNA of the CDR3: TGTGCCAGCAGCTTAGCTTACGGGACACCCCCGGGGAATGAGCAGTTCTTC. Based on the CDR3 plus reference TRBV7-9 and TRBJ2-1, the full variable domain is DTGVSQNPRHKITKRGQNVTFRCDPISEHNRLYWYRQTLGQGPEFLTYFQNEAQLEKSRLLSDRFSAERPKGSFSTLEIQRTEQGDSAMYLCASSLAYGTPPGNEQFFGPGTRLTVL.